This entry features one T cell receptor beta chain sequence. Its antigen is not identified. The data derive from a study of T cell responses to AZD1222 COVID-19 vaccine. The table came from immunoSEQ multiplex PCR; TCRdb's copy has only in-frame clones and leaves some out. This table holds just over 60,000 clones, approximately 83% found once. CDR1 is SGHRS and CDR2 is YFSETQ in the germline V gene. Germline trimming cut 0 bases from V and 9 bases from J; bases unmatched to any gene: 3. This CDR3 region has 14 residues. Study results and caveats: Sampling that yielded the repertoires occurred only after the peak T cell response. Compared with day 0, the breadth and depth of the Spike-specific TCR repertoire rose significantly after two doses of AZD1222. Seropositive status at baseline applied to only five or six AZD1222 recipients. In a largely white British group with more females than males, clonal diversity was possibly underestimated.

The TCR comes from an adult in good health. The sample here was peripheral blood, taken on day 0 of AZD1222 vaccination. The chain joins TRBV5-1 to TRBJ2-2; 9 nucleotides line up with TRBD2. CDR3 region: CASSLAPSGRELFF. The CDR3 DNA reads TGCGCCAGCAGCTTGGCCCCTAGCGGGAGGGAGCTGTTTTTT.